This T cell receptor beta chain is from a study of early T cells in non-severe SARS-CoV-2 infection. Whole-study context: From unsorted whole blood, bulk RNA was sequenced, and the chains remained unpaired. General study results and limits: VDJdb matches were skewed toward anti-spike CD8 T cell responses.

This clonotype was seen a few times. As yet, its antigen is unknown. TCRdb fed the 5' RACE reads into MiXCR, producing one record per CDR3 protein. The sample contains roughly 40,000 distinct CDR3 sequences, over 6% of which appear only once. The sequencing sample was made of whole blood. The source of this sequence is an adult who was a healthcare worker with PCR-confirmed SARS-CoV-2 infection or an uninfected control (not recorded which).

The CDR3: CSAREGGHEQFF. The CDR3 region has the DNA TGCAGTGCTAGAGAAGGGGGCCATGAGCAGTTCTTC. The chain links TRBV20-1 to TRBJ2-1, with 7 bases that match TRBD1. The J segment lost 8 bases and the V segment lost 0 bases, leaving 1 base of the junction unmatched. The CDR3 runs 12 residues. The germline gives CDR1 DFQATT, CDR2 SNEGSKA (reference sequence).